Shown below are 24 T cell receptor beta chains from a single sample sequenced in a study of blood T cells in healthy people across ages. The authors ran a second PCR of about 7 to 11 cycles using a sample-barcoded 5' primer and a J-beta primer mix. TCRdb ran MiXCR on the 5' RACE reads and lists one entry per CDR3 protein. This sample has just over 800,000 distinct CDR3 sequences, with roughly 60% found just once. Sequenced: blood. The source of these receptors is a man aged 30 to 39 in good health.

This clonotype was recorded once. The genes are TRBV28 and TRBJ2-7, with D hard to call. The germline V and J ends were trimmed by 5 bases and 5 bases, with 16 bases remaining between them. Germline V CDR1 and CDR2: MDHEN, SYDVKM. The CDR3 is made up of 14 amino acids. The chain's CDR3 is CASSLERKVHEQYF. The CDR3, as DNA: TGTGCCAGCAGTCTCGAAAGGAAAGTCCACGAGCAGTACTTC.

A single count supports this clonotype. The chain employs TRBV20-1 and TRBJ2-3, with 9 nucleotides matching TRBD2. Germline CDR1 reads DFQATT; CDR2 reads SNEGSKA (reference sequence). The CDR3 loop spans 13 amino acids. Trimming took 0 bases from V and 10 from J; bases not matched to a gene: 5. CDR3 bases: TGCAGTGCTAGAGATCCCCCTAGCGGGGCGCAGTATTTT. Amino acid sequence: CSARDPPSGAQYF.

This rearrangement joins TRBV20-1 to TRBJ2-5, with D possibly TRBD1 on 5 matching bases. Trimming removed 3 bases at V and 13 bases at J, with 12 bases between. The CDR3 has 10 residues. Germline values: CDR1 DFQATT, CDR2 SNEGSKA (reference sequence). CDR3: CSASSQAPYF. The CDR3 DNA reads TGCAGTGCTAGTTCACAGGCCCCGTACTTC.

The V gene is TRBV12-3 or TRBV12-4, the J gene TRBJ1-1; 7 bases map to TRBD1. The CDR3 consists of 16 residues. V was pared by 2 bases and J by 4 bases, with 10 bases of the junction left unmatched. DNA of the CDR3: TGTGCCAGCAGTTTATCGGGACAGTATGTTGGCACTGAAGCTTTCTTT. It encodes CASSLSGQYVGTEAFF.

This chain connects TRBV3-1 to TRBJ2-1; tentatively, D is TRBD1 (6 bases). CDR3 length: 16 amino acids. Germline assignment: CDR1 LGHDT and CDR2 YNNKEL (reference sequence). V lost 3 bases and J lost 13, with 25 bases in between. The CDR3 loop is CASSQYDVTGPETQFF. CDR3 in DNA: TGTGCCAGCAGCCAGTACGATGTCACAGGGCCAGAGACCCAGTTCTTC.

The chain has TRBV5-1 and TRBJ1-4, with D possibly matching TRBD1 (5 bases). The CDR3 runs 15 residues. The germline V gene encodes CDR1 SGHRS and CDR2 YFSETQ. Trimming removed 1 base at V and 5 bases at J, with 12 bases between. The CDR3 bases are TGCGCCAGCAGCTTGTCTGGGACGCAGAATGAAAAACTGTTTTTT. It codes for CASSLSGTQNEKLFF.

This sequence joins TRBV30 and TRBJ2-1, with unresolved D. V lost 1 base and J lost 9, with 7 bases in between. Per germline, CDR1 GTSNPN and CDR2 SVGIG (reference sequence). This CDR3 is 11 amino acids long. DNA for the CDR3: TGTGCCTGGAGTGCTGGGTCTGAGCAGTTCTTC. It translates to CAWSAGSEQFF.

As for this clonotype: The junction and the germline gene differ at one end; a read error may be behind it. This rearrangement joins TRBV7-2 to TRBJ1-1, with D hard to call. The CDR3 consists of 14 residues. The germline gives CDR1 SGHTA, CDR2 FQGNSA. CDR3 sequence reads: CASSPGPGNTGAFF. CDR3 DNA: TGTGCCAGTAGCCCCGGGCCAGGAAACACTGGAGCTTTCTTT.

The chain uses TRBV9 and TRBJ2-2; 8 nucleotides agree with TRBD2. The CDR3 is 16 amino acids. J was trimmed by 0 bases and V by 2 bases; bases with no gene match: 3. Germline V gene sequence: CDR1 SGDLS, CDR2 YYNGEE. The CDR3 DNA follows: TGTGCCAGCAGCGTCACGGGAGGGGCGAACACCGGGGAGCTGTTTTTT. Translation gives CASSVTGGANTGELFF.

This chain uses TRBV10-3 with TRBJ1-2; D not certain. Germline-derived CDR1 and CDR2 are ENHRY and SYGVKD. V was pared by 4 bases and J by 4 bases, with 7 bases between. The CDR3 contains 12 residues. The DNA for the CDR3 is TGTGCCATCAGTGGAGGAACCTATGGCTACACCTTC. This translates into CAISGGTYGYTF.

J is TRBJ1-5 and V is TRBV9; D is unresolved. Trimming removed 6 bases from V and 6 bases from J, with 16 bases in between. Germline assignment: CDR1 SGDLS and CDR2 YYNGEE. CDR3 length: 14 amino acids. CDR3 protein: CASTAGAEGQPQHF. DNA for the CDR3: TGTGCCAGCACGGCAGGTGCGGAGGGTCAGCCCCAGCATTTT.

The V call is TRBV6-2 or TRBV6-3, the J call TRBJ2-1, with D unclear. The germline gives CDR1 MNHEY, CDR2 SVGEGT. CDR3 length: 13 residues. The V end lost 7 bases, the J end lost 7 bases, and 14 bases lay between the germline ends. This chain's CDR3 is CASKVGPNNEQFF. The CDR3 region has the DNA TGTGCCAGCAAGGTGGGTCCGAATAATGAGCAGTTCTTC.

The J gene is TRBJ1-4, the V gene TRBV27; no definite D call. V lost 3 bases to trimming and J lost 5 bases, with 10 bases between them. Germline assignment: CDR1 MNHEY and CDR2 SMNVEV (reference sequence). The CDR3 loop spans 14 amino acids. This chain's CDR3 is CASSFRNSNEKLFF. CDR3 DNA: TGTGCCAGCAGTTTTAGGAACAGCAATGAAAAACTGTTTTTT.

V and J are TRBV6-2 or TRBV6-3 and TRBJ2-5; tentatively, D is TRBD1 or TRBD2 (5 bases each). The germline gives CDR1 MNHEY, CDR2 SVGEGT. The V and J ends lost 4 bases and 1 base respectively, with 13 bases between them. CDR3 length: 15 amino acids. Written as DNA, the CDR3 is TGTGCCAGCAGTTTACACCGGGACGGCCAAGAGACCCAGTACTTC. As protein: CASSLHRDGQETQYF.

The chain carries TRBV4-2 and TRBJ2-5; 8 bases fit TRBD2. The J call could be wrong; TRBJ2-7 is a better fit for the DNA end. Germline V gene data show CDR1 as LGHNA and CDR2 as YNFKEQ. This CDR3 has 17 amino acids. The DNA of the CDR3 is TGTGCCAGCAGCCAAGATTTGGCGGGGGGCAACGGCTACGAGCAGTACTTC. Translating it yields CASSQDLAGGNGYEQYF.

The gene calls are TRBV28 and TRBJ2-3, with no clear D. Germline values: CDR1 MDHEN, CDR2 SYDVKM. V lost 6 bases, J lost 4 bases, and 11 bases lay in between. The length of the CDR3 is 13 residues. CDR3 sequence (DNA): TGTGCCAGCAGCTGGCCAGGCGCAGATACGCAGTATTTT. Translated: CASSWPGADTQYF.

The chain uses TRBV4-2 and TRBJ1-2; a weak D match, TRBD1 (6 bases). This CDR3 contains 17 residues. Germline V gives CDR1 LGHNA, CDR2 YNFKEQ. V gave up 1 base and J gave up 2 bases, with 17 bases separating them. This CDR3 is CASSQGGQGGENYGYTF. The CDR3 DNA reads TGTGCCAGCAGCCAAGGGGGGCAGGGAGGGGAGAACTATGGCTACACCTTC.

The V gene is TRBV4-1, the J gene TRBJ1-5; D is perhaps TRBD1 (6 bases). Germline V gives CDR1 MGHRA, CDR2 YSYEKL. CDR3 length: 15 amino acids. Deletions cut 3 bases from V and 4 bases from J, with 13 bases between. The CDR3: CASSQADRTNQPQHF. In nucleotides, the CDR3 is TGCGCCAGCAGCCAGGCCGACAGGACGAATCAGCCCCAGCATTTT.

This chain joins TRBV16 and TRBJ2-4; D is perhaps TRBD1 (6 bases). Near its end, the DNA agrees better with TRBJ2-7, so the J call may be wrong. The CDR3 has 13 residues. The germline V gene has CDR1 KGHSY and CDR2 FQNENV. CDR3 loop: CASSQGHLYEQYF. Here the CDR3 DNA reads TGTGCCAGCAGCCAGGGACATCTCTACGAGCAGTACTTC.

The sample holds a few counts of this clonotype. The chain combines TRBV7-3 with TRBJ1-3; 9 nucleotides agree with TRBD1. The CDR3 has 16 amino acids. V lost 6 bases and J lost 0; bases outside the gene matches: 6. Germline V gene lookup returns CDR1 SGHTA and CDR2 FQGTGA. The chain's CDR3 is CASSLTGGNSGNTIYF. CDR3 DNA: TGTGCCAGCAGTTTGACAGGGGGTAACTCTGGAAACACCATATATTTT.

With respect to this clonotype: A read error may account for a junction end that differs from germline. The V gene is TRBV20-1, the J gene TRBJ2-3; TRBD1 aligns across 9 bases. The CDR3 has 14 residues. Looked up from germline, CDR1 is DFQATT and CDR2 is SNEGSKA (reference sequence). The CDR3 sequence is CSATTGQGTDTQYF. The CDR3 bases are TGCAGTGCTACCACGGGACAGGGCACCGATACGCAGTATTTT.

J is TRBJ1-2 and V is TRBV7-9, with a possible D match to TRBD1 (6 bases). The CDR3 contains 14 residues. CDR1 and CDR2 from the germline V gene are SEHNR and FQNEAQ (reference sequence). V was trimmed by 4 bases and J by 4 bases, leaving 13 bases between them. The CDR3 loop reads CASSWDTQGYGYTF. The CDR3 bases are TGTGCCAGCAGCTGGGACACCCAGGGCTATGGCTACACCTTC. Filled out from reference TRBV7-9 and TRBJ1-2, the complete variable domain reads DTGVSQNPRHKITKRGQNVTFRCDPISEHNRLYWYRQTLGQGPEFLTYFQNEAQLEKSRLLSDRFSAERPKGSFSTLEIQRTEQGDSAMYLCASSWDTQGYGYTFGSGTRLTVV.

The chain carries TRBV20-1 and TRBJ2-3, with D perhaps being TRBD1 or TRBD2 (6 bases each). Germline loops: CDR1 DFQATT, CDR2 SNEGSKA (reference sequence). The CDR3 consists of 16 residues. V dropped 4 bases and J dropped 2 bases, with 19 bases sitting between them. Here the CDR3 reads CSANFGPGATTDTQYF. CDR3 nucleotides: TGCAGTGCTAACTTTGGGCCGGGGGCTACCACAGATACGCAGTATTTT.

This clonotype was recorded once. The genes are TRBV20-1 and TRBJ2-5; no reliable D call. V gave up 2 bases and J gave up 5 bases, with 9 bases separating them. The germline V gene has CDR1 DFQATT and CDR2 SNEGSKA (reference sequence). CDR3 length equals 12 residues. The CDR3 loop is CSARRPTETQYF. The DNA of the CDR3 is TGCAGTGCTAGAAGACCCACGGAGACCCAGTACTTC.